This TCR beta chain appears in the sequencing data of a study of T-cell memory formation after mild COVID-19. Regarding the study as a whole: CD8+ contracting clones occupied EMRA, while CD4+ ones occupied mainly CM and EM.

This CDR3 comprises 11 residues. The V and J ends lost 6 bases and 7 bases respectively, with 10 bases between them. The germline V gene has CDR1 DFQATT and CDR2 SNEGSKA (reference sequence). It was 5'RACE with constant-segment primers that produced the TCR alpha and TCR beta cDNA libraries, which carried sample barcodes and UMIs. TCRdb re-called the 5' RACE reads through MiXCR, storing one row per CDR3 protein. The repertoire consists of 250,000 to 300,000 distinct CDR3 sequences, with under 20% occurring once and the leading ten covering approximately 23%. Remarks on this clonotype: No antigen is known for it.

The gene calls are TRBV20-1 and TRBJ2-1; the D is unclear. This clonotype originated in a man younger than 35 who had mild COVID-19 (a few samples of this study predate the infection). Cell type and time point are not known. Sequenced sample: PBMCs or a T cell subset sorted from them (not recorded which). In nucleotides, the CDR3 is TGCAGTGCCGAACCTGTGAATGAGCAGTTCTTC. It yields the protein CSAEPVNEQFF.